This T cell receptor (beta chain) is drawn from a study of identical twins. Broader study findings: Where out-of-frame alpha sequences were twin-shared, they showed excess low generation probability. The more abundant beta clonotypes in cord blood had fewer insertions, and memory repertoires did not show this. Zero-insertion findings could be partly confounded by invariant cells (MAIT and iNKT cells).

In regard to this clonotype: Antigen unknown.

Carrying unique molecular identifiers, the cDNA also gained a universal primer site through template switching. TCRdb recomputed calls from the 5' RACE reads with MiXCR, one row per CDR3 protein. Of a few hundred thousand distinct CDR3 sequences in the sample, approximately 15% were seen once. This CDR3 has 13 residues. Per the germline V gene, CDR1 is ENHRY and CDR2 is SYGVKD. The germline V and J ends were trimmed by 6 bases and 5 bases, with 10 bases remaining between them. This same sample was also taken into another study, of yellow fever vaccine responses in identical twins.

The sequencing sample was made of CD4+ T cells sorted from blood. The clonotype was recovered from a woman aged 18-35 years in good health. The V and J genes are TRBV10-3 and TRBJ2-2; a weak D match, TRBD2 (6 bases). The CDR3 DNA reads TGTGCCATCAGCCCAGGAGGGACCGGGGAGCTGTTTTTT. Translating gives CAISPGGTGELFF.